A selection of T cell receptor beta chains follows, all from one sample in a study of T cells in Graves' hyperthyroidism and ophthalmopathy. TCRdb analysed the multiplex PCR reads with MiXCR anew, one entry per CDR3 protein. The sample includes 500,000 or so distinct CDR3 sequences, about 16% seen only once; the top ten take 25% to 35%. The sample was blood. The receptors shown here come from a woman aged 25 to 39 with Graves' ophthalmopathy. The CDR3 runs from the conserved cysteine through the conserved F or W. D genes are given only for firm matches. Size is omitted from some rows. Given values are once, few, many or a class for expanded clones.

CDR3 DNA: TGTGCCAGCAGCTTAGCCGGGCTCCCTGGGGATACGCAGTATTTT; CDR3 protein: CASSLAGLPGDTQYF; clone size: many; J gene: TRBJ2-3; V gene: TRBV7-2; D gene: -
CDR3 DNA: TGCGCCAGCAGCTTGTTGGGACTAGCGGGACTTTGGCAGTTCTTC; CDR3 protein: CASSLLGLAGLWQFF; clone size: many; J gene: TRBJ2-1; V gene: TRBV5-1; D gene: TRBD2
CDR3 DNA: TGTGCCAGCAGTGAAGTATTAGCGGGCTCCTACGAGCAGTACTTC; CDR3 protein: CASSEVLAGSYEQYF; clone size: -; J gene: TRBJ2-7; V gene: TRBV2; D gene: TRBD2
CDR3 DNA: TGTGCCAGCAGCTTTGGGACCTCCTTCGGCTACGAGCAGTACTTC; CDR3 protein: CASSFGTSFGYEQYF; clone size: -; J gene: TRBJ2-7; V gene: TRBV5-6; D gene: -
CDR3 DNA: TGTGCCAGCAGCCCCTTCGACAGGGATCAGCCCCAGCATTTT; CDR3 protein: CASSPFDRDQPQHF; clone size: many; J gene: TRBJ1-5; V gene: TRBV7-2; D gene: TRBD1
CDR3 DNA: TGTGCCAGCAGCGATCGGACAGCAACCTACGAGCAGTACTTC; CDR3 protein: CASSDRTATYEQYF; clone size: few; J gene: TRBJ2-7; V gene: TRBV5-4; D gene: -
CDR3 DNA: TGCGCCAGCAGCCAAGAAGGACTAGACGACGAGCAGTACTTC; CDR3 protein: CASSQEGLDDEQYF; clone size: few; J gene: TRBJ2-7; V gene: TRBV4-1; D gene: TRBD2
CDR3 DNA: TGTGCCACCCGAACATCGCCTAGCACAGATACGCAGTATTTT; CDR3 protein: CATRTSPSTDTQYF; clone size: few; J gene: TRBJ2-3; V gene: TRBV6-1; D gene: -
CDR3 DNA: TGCAGTGCTAGAGGGACAGGGGTGGAGACCCAGTACTTC; CDR3 protein: CSARGTGVETQYF; clone size: -; J gene: TRBJ2-5; V gene: TRBV20-1; D gene: TRBD1
CDR3 DNA: TGCGCCAGCAGCCAAGTTGGAGCGGGACAGGAAAACATTCAGTACTTC; CDR3 protein: CASSQVGAGQENIQYF; clone size: -; J gene: TRBJ2-4; V gene: TRBV4-3; D gene: -
CDR3 DNA: TGCGCCAGCAGCCAAGAGAGGACAGGGGGGTCGGGTGAGCAGTTCTTC; CDR3 protein: CASSQERTGGSGEQFF; clone size: -; J gene: TRBJ2-1; V gene: TRBV4-1; D gene: TRBD1
CDR3 DNA: TGCAGTGCGACCACCAGCGGGAGGGGTGACGAGCAGTACTTC; CDR3 protein: CSATTSGRGDEQYF; clone size: -; J gene: TRBJ2-7; V gene: TRBV20-1; D gene: TRBD2
CDR3 DNA: TGTGCCAGTTGGGCCCCCACAGGGGGCTTGGACACTGAAGCTTTCTTT; CDR3 protein: CASWAPTGGLDTEAFF; clone size: few; J gene: TRBJ1-1; V gene: TRBV27; D gene: TRBD1
CDR3 DNA: TGTGCCAGCACGGGGAGGTCGTACTACGAGCAGTACTTC; CDR3 protein: CASTGRSYYEQYF; clone size: -; J gene: TRBJ2-7; V gene: TRBV28; D gene: -
CDR3 DNA: TGTGCCAGCAGTTTATGGGGATCATTTCGCACTGAAGCTTTCTTT; CDR3 protein: CASSLWGSFRTEAFF; clone size: many; J gene: TRBJ1-1; V gene: TRBV28; D gene: -
CDR3 DNA: TGTGCCAGCAGTGAAGAGCGGACAGGGGTCCGCAATCAGCCCCAGCATTTT; CDR3 protein: CASSEERTGVRNQPQHF; clone size: -; J gene: TRBJ1-5; V gene: TRBV2; D gene: TRBD1